Listed below are T cell receptor beta chains from one sample, sequenced in a study of shared clonotypes between healthy human individuals. Sequencing was performed with immunoSEQ multiplex PCR; in TCRdb, only in-frame clones are kept and a portion is missing. This sample has more than 2,000,000 clones; 85% to 95% occur once, and the top ten carry over 0.12%. The sequenced sample was naive CD4+ T cells sorted from blood. These receptors were obtained from a man aged 18 to 29 in good health. CDR3s include the opening cysteine and the closing phenylalanine or tryptophan. D genes are given only for firm matches. A clone size is listed for some rows: how often the clone was seen (once, few, many), or a class if it is expanded.

CDR3: CATRRAGETQYF; DNA: TGTGCCACCCGGAGGGCCGGGGAGACCCAGTACTTC; size: NA; D: NA; length: 12; V: TRBV6-5; J: TRBJ2-5
CDR3: CASSRVPSNEQYF; DNA: TGTGCCAGCTCCCGAGTACCCTCCAACGAGCAGTACTTC; size: once; D: NA; length: 13; V: TRBV7-9; J: TRBJ2-7
CDR3: CAWKGWDSPLHF; DNA: TGTGCCTGGAAAGGATGGGATTCACCCCTCCACTTT; size: few; D: NA; length: 12; V: TRBV30; J: TRBJ1-6
CDR3: CASSRLTPPEDIQYF; DNA: TGCGCCAGCAGCCGACTTACACCGCCTGAGGACATTCAGTACTTC; size: NA; D: NA; length: 15; V: TRBV5-1; J: TRBJ2-4
CDR3: CASSLVGTGVEKLFF; DNA: TGTGCCAGCAGCTTAGTGGGGACAGGGGTCGAAAAACTGTTTTTT; size: NA; D: TRBD1; length: 15; V: TRBV7-2; J: TRBJ1-4
CDR3: CASSSLGNEKLFF; DNA: TGTGCCAGCTCATCCTTGGGAAATGAAAAACTGTTTTTT; size: few; D: NA; length: 13; V: TRBV18; J: TRBJ1-4
CDR3: CASSWDRANTEAFF; DNA: TGCGCCAGCAGTTGGGACAGGGCTAACACTGAAGCTTTCTTT; size: NA; D: TRBD1; length: 14; V: TRBV10-1; J: TRBJ1-1
CDR3: CASSLEGGSYNEQFF; DNA: TGCGCCAGCAGCTTGGAAGGGGGCAGCTACAATGAGCAGTTCTTC; size: NA; D: TRBD1; length: 15; V: TRBV5-1; J: TRBJ2-1
CDR3: CASSYRGSTDTQYF; DNA: TGTGCCAGCAGTTATCGAGGTAGCACAGATACGCAGTATTTT; size: NA; D: NA; length: 14; V: TRBV6-5; J: TRBJ2-3
CDR3: CASSSPSGSYEQYF; DNA: TGTGCCAGCAGTTCTCCTAGCGGGAGCTACGAGCAGTACTTC; size: NA; D: TRBD2; length: 14; V: TRBV6-6; J: TRBJ2-7
CDR3: CASSPGLLPSYNEQFF; DNA: TGCGCCAGCAGCCCGGGACTCCTCCCCTCCTACAATGAGCAGTTCTTC; size: NA; D: NA; length: 16; V: TRBV4-1; J: TRBJ2-1